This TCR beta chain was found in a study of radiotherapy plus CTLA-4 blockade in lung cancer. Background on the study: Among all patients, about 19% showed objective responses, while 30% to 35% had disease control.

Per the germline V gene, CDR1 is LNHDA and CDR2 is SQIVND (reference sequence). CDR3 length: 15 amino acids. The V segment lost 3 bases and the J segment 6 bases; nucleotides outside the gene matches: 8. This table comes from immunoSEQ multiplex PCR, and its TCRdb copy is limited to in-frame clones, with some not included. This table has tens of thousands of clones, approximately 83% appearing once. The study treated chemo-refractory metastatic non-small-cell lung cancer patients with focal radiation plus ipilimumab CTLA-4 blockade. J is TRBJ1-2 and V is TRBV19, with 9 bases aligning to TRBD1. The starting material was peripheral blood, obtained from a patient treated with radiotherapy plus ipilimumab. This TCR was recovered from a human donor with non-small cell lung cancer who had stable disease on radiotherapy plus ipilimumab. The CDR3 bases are TGTGCCAGTAGTATCTTTGGGACAGGGAGGAATGGCTACACCTTC. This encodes CASSIFGTGRNGYTF.